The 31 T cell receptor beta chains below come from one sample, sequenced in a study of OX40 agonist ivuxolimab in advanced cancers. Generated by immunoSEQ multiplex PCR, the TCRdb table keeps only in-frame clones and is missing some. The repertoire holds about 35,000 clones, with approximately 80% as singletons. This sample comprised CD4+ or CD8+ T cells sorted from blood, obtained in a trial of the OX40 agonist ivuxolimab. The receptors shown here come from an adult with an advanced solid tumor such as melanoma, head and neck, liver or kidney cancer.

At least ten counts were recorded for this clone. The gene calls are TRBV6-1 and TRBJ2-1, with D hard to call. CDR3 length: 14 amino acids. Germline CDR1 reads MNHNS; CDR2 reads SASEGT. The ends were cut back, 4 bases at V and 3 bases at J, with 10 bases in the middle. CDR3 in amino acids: CASSVRVHYNEQFF. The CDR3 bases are TGTGCCAGCAGTGTACGAGTTCACTACAATGAGCAGTTCTTC.

The CDR3 region is CASSRDRADTQYF. CDR3 sequence (DNA): TGTGCCAGCAGCCGGGACAGGGCAGATACGCAGTATTTT. The chain links TRBV5-6 to TRBJ2-3, with 9 nucleotides matching TRBD1. Per germline, CDR1 SGHDT and CDR2 YYEEEE. V shed 4 bases and J 4 bases; nucleotides not matched to a gene: 1. The CDR3 runs to 13 residues.

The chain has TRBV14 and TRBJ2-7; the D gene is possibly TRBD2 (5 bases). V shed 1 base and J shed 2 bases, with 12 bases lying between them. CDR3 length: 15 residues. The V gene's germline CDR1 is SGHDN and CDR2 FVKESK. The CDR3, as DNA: TGTGCCAGCAGCCAAGTGGGAGAGGTTCCCTACGAGCAGTACTTC. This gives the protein CASSQVGEVPYEQYF.

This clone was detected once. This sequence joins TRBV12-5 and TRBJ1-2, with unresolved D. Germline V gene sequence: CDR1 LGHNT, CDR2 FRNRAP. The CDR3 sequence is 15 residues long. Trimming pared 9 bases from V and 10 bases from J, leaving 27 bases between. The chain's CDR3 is CASGKPATALADYTF. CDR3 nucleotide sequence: TGTGCTAGCGGCAAACCCGCCACCGCCCTAGCCGACTACACCTTC.

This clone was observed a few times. DNA of the CDR3: TGTGCCAGCAGTCGATTCTCGGTGGTTTGGGGTAACACTGAAGCTTTCTTT. Residues: CASSRFSVVWGNTEAFF. The chain links TRBV28 to TRBJ1-1; no clear D gene. Trimming removed 5 bases from V and 2 bases from J, with 21 bases in between. The CDR3 contains 17 residues. CDR1 is MDHEN and CDR2 is SYDVKM in the germline V gene. Looking up the rest from reference TRBV28 and TRBJ1-1 gives the full variable domain: DVKVTQSSRYLVKRTGEKVFLECVQDMDHENMFWYRQDPGLGLRLIYFSYDVKMKEKGDIPEGYSVSREKKERFSLILESASTNQTSMYLCASSRFSVVWGNTEAFFGQGTRLTVV.

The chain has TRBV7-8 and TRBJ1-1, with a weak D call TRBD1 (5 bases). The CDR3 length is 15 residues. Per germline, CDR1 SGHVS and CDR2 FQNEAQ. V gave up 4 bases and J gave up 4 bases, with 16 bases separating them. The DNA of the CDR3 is TGTGCCAGCAGCTCTTCAGGGTTCGGGGGCACTGAAGCTTTCTTT. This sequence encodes CASSSSGFGGTEAFF. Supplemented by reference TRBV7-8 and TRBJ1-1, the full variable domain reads GAGVSQSPRYKVAKRGQDVALRCDPISGHVSLFWYQQALGQGPEFLTYFQNEAQLDKSGLPSDRFFAERPEGSVSTLKIQRTQQEDSAVYLCASSSSGFGGTEAFFGQGTRLTVV.

The CDR3 sequence: CASSPLTSQETQYF. The CDR3 DNA reads as TGTGCCAGCAGTCCCTTGACTAGCCAAGAGACCCAGTACTTC. V usage is TRBV28 and J usage is TRBJ2-5; a weak D match, TRBD2 (6 bases). There are 14 residues in the CDR3. The germline V gene encodes CDR1 MDHEN and CDR2 SYDVKM. Trimming cost V 5 bases and J 1 base, with 11 bases left between them. The complete variable domain, with remaining parts taken from reference TRBV28 and TRBJ2-5, reads DVKVTQSSRYLVKRTGEKVFLECVQDMDHENMFWYRQDPGLGLRLIYFSYDVKMKEKGDIPEGYSVSREKKERFSLILESASTNQTSMYLCASSPLTSQETQYFGPGTRLLVL.

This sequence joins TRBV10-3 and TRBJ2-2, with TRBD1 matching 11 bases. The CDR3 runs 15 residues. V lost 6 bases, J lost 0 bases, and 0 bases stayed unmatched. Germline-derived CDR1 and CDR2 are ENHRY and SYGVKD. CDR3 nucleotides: TGTGCCATCAGGGGACAGGGGGCGAACACCGGGGAGCTGTTTTTT. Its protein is CAIRGQGANTGELFF.

Here the CDR3 reads CASSGIYRENTEAFF. CDR3 in DNA: TGTGCCAGCAGCGGGATTTACAGGGAGAACACTGAAGCTTTCTTT. The V call is TRBV7-2, the J call TRBJ1-1; TRBD1 might be the D (6 bases). Germline V gene data show CDR1 as SGHTA and CDR2 as FQGNSA. V was trimmed by 5 bases and J by 1 base, leaving 14 bases between them. The CDR3 is 15 amino acids.

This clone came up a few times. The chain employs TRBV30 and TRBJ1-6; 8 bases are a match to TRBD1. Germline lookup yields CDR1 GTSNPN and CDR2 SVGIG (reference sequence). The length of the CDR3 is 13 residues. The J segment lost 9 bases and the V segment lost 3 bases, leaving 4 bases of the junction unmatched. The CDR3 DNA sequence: TGTGCCTGGAGCAGGGGGCAGGTTTCACCCCTCCACTTT. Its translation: CAWSRGQVSPLHF.

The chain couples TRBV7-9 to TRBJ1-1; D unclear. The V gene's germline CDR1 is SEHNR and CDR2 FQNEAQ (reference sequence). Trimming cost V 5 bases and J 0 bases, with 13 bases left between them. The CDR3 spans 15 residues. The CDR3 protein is CASSPKNRLNTEAFF. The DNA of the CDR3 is TGTGCCAGCAGCCCAAAAAACCGATTGAACACTGAAGCTTTCTTT.

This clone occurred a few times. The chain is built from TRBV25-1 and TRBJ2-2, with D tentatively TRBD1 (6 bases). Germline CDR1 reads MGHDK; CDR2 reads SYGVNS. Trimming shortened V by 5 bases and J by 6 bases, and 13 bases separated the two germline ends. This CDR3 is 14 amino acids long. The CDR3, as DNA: TGTGCCAGCAGTAACCCAGGGGTGGCCGGGGAGCTGTTTTTT. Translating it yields CASSNPGVAGELFF.

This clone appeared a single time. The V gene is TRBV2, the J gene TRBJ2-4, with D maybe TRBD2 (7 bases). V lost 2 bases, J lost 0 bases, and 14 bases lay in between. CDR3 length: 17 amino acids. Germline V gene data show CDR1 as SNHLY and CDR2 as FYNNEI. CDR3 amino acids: CASSERGGGLAKNIQYF. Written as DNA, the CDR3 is TGTGCCAGCAGTGAAAGAGGGGGGGGCCTAGCCAAAAACATTCAGTACTTC.

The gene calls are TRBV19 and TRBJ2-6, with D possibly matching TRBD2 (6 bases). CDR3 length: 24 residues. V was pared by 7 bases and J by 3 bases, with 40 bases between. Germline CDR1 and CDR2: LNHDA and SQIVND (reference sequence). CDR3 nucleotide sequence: TGTGCCAGTAAACGGGGTCCGAACGCAGTCGACGGAGGTCGAACGGGGGTTGGGGCCAACGTCCTGACTTTC. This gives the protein CASKRGPNAVDGGRTGVGANVLTF. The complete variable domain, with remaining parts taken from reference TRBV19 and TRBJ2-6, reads DGGITQSPKYLFRKEGQNVTLSCEQNLNHDAMYWYRQDPGQGLRLIYYSQIVNDFQKGDIAEGYSVSREKKESFPLTVTSAQKNPTAFYLCASKRGPNAVDGGRTGVGANVLTFGAGSRLTVL.

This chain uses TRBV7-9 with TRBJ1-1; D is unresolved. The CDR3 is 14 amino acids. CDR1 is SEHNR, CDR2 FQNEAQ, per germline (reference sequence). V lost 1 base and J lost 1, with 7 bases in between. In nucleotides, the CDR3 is TGTGCCAGCAGCTTAGGCCAGACGAACACTGAAGCTTTCTTT. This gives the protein CASSLGQTNTEAFF.

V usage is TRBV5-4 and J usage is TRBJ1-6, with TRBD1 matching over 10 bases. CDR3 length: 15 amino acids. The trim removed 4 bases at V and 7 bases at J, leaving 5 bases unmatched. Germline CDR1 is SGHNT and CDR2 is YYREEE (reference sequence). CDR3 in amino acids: CASSPRDRGNSPLHF. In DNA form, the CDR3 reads TGTGCCAGCAGCCCCCGGGACAGGGGAAATTCACCCCTCCACTTT.

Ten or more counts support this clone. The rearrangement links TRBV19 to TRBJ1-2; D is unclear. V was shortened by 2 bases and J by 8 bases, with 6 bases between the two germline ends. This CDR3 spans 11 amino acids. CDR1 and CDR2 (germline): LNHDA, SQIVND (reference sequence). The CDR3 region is CASSISMGYTF. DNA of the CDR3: TGTGCCAGTAGTATATCGATGGGCTACACCTTC.

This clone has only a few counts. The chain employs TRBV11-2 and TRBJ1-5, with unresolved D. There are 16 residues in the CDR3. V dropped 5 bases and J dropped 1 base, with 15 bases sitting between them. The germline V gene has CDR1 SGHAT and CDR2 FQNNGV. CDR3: CASSVGVGRSNQPQHF. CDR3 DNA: TGTGCCAGCAGCGTAGGCGTAGGGAGGAGCAATCAGCCCCAGCATTTT.

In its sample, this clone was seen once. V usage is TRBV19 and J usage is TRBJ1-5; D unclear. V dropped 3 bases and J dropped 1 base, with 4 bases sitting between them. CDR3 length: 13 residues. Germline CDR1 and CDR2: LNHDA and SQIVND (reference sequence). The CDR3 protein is CASSIKSNQPQHF. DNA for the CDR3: TGTGCCAGTAGTATTAAGAGCAATCAGCCCCAGCATTTT. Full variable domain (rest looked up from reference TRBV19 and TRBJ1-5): DGGITQSPKYLFRKEGQNVTLSCEQNLNHDAMYWYRQDPGQGLRLIYYSQIVNDFQKGDIAEGYSVSREKKESFPLTVTSAQKNPTAFYLCASSIKSNQPQHFGDGTRLSIL.

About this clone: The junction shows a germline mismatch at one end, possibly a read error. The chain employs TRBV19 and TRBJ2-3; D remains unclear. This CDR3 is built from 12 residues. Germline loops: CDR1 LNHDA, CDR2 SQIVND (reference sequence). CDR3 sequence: CASSIDVRVVNF. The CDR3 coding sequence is TGTGCCAGTAGTATAGATGTTCGGGTAGTAAATTTT.

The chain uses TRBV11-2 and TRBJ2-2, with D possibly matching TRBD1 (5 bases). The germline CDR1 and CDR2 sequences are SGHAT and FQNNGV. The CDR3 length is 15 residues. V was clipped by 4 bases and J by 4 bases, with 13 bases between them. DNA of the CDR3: TGTGCCAGCAGCTCCCCCAGGGCCCCCACCGGGGAGCTGTTTTTT. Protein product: CASSSPRAPTGELFF.

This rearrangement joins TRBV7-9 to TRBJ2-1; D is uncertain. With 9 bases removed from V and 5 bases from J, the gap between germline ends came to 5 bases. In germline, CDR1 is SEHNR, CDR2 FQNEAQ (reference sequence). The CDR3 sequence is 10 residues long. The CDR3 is CASMNNEQFF. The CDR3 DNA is TGTGCCAGTATGAACAATGAGCAGTTCTTC.

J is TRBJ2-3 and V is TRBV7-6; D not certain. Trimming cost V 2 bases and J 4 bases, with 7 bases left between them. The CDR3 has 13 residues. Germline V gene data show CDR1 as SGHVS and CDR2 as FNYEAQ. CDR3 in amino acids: CASSLKMADTQYF. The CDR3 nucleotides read TGTGCCAGCAGCTTAAAAATGGCAGATACGCAGTATTTT.

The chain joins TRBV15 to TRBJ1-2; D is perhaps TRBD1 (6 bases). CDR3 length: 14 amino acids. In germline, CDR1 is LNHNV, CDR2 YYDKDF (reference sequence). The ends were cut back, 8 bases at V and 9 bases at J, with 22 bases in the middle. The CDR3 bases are TGTGCCACCCGCCCTCTATTAGGACAGTATAGCTACACCTTC. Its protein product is CATRPLLGQYSYTF. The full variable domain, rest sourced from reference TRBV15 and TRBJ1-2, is DAMVIQNPRYQVTQFGKPVTLSCSQTLNHNVMYWYQQKSSQAPKLLFHYYDKDFNNEADTPDNFQSRRPNTSFCFLDIRSPGLGDTAMYLCATRPLLGQYSYTFGSGTRLTVV.

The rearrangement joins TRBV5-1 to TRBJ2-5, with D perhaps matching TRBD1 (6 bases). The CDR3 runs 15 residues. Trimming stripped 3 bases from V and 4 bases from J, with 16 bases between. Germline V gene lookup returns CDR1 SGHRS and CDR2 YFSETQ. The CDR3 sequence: CASSWGPTGGETQYF. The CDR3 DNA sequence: TGCGCCAGCAGCTGGGGACCGACAGGTGGAGAGACCCAGTACTTC. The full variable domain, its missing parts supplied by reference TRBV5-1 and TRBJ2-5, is KAGVTQTPRYLIKTRGQQVTLSCSPISGHRSVSWYQQTPGQGLQFLFEYFSETQRNKGNFPGRFSGRQFSNSRSEMNVSTLELGDSALYLCASSWGPTGGETQYFGPGTRLLVL.

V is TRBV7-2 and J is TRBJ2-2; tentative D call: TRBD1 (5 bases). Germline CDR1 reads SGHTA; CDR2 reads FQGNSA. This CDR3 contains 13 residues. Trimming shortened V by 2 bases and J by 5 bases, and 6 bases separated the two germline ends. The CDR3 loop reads CASSLRQTGELFF. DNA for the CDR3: TGTGCCAGCAGCTTACGACAGACCGGGGAGCTGTTTTTT. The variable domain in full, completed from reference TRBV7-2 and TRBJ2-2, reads GAGVSQSPSNKVTEKGKDVELRCDPISGHTALYWYRQSLGQGLEFLIYFQGNSAPDKSGLPSDRFSAERTGGSVSTLTIQRTQQEDSAVYLCASSLRQTGELFFGEGSRLTVL.

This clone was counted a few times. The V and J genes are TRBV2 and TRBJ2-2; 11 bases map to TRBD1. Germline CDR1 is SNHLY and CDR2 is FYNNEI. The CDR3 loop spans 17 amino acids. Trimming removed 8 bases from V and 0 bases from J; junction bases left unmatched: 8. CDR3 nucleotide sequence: TGTGCCAGCGGACTCCCGGGACAGGGGGCGAACACCGGGGAGCTGTTTTTT. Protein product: CASGLPGQGANTGELFF.

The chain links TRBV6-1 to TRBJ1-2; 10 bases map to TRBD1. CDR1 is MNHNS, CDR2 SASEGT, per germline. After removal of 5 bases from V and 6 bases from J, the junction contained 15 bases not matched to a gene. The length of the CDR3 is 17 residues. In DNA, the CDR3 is TGTGCCAGCAGTCAAGAAATGACAGGGGGCGCTTTCCATGGCTACACCTTC. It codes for CASSQEMTGGAFHGYTF.

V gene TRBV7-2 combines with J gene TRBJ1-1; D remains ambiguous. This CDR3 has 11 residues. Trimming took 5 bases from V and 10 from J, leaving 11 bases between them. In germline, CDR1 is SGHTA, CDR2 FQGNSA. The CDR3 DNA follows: TGTGCCAGCAGCCCCCAGCTTGGAGCTTTCTTT. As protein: CASSPQLGAFF.

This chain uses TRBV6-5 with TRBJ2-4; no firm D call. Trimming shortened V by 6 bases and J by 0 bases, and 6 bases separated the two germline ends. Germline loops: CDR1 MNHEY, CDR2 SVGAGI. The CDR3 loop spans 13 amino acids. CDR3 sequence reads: CASSWGAKNIQYF. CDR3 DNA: TGTGCCAGCAGCTGGGGAGCCAAAAACATTCAGTACTTC.

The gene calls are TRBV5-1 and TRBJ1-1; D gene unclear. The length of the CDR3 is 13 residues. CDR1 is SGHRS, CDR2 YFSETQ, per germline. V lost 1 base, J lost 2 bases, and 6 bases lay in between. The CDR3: CASSLFSNTEAFF. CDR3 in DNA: TGCGCCAGCAGCTTGTTTTCCAACACTGAAGCTTTCTTT.